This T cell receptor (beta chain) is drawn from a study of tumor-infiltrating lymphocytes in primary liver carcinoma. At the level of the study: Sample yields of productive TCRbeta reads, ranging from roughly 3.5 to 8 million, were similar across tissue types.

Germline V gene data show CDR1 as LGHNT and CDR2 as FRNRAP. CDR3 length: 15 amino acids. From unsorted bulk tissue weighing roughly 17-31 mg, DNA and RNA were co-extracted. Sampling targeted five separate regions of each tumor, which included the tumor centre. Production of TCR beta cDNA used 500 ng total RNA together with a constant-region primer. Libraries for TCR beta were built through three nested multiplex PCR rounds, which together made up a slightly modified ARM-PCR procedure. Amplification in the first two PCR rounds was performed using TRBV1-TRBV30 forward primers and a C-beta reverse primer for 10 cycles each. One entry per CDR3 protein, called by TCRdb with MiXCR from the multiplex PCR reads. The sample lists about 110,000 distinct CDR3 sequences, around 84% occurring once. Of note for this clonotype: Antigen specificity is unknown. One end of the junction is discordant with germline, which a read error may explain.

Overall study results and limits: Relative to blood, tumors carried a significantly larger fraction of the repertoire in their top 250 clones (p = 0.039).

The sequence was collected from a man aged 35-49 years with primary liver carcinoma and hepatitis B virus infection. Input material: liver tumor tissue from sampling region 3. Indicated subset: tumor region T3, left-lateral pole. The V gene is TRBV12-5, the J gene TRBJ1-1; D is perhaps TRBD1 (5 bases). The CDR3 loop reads CANGRRLSGNTETFF. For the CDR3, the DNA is TGTGCTAATGGTCGCCGCCTTTCAGGGAACACTGAAACTTTCTTT. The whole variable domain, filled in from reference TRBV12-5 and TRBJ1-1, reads DARVTQTPRHKVTEMGQEVTMRCQPILGHNTVFWYRQTMMQGLELLAYFRNRAPLDDSGMPKDRFSAEMPDATLATLKIQPSEPRDSAVYFCANGRRLSGNTETFFGQGTRLTVV.